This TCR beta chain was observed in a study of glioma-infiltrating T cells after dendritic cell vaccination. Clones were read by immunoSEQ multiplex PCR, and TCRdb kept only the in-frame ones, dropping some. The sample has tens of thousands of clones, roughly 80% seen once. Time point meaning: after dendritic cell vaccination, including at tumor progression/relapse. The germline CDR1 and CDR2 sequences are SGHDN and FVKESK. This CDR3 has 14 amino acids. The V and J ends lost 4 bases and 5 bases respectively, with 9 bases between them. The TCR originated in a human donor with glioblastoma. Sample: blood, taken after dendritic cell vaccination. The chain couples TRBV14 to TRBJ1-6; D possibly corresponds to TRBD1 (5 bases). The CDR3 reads CASSRGTHNSPLHF. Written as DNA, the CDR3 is TGTGCCAGCAGCCGCGGGACTCATAATTCACCCCTCCACTTT.